What follows are 4 T cell receptor beta chains derived from one specimen sequenced in a study of identical twins. TCRdb reprocessed the 5' RACE reads via MiXCR and lists one record per CDR3 protein. The table has hundreds of thousands of distinct CDR3 sequences, 21% seen once. These data were likewise used in another study, on T cells expressing NK-cell markers.

The material sequenced was PBMCs. The receptors shown here come from a woman between 18 and 29 years old in good health.

V and J are TRBV6-1 and TRBJ2-7, with 7 bases lining up with TRBD1. Trimming cost V 6 bases and J 6 bases; bases outside gene matches: 8. The CDR3 is 13 residues long. The germline V gene encodes CDR1 MNHNS and CDR2 SASEGT. CDR3 in amino acids: CASRDREAGEQYF. The CDR3 nucleotides read TGTGCCAGCAGAGACAGGGAAGCTGGCGAGCAGTACTTC.

This clonotype was seen only a few times. The chain has TRBV29-1 and TRBJ2-7, with a possible D match to TRBD2 (6 bases). V was trimmed by 4 bases and J by 5 bases, leaving 12 bases between them. This CDR3 region has 12 residues. Germline CDR1 reads SQVTM; CDR2 reads ANQGSEA. The CDR3 sequence: CSVVGRLNEQYF. Here the CDR3 DNA reads TGCAGCGTTGTGGGGAGGCTAAACGAGCAGTACTTC.

This clonotype was seen at least ten times. The rearrangement links TRBV20-1 to TRBJ2-7, with D perhaps given as TRBD1 or TRBD2 (6 bases each). The V end was cut by 4 bases, the J end by 2 bases, with 18 bases between. Germline CDR1 DFQATT, CDR2 SNEGSKA (reference sequence). The CDR3 totals 15 residues. CDR3 nucleotides: TGCAGTGCTACGGGGGAGACAGGTGTTACCTACGAGCAGTACTTC. Translation: CSATGETGVTYEQYF.

This clonotype was seen only a few times. The chain is built from TRBV6-5 and TRBJ2-3; D possibly corresponds to TRBD2 (7 bases). This CDR3 has 17 amino acids. The germline gives CDR1 MNHEY, CDR2 SVGAGI. V lost 0 bases to trimming and J lost 4 bases, with 17 bases between them. CDR3 DNA sequence: TGTGCCAGCAGTTACTCCTCTCGGGGCGGGGGCGCAGATACGCAGTATTTT. Translation: CASSYSSRGGGADTQYF.